These T cell receptor beta chains were read from a single sample in a study of blood T cell repertoires in COVID-19. TCRdb's copy holds only in-frame clones and misses some; the assay was immunoSEQ multiplex PCR. The sample carries about 200,000 clones, roughly 84% recorded once. The sample was peripheral blood. The receptor set was obtained from a man aged 45-65 years with COVID-19, enrolled during active disease. Each CDR3 is given without its conserved first and last residue. Fields, in order: D gene, J gene, V gene, CDR3 protein. D genes are given only for firm matches.

d_gene: .; j_gene: TRBJ2-1; v_gene: TRBV11-3; CDR3aa: ASSLGLRGNEQF
d_gene: TRBD1; j_gene: TRBJ2-7; v_gene: TRBV9; CDR3aa: ASSVGTGWSYEQY
d_gene: TRBD2; j_gene: TRBJ2-3; v_gene: TRBV6-2/TRBV6-3; CDR3aa: ASSYSMLASGRTDTQY
d_gene: .; j_gene: TRBJ1-1; v_gene: TRBV7-9; CDR3aa: ASSVDIEAF
d_gene: .; j_gene: TRBJ2-3; v_gene: TRBV27; CDR3aa: ASSHRQGGSTDTQY
d_gene: TRBD1; j_gene: TRBJ1-5; v_gene: TRBV30; CDR3aa: AWSDRGSNQPQH
d_gene: TRBD2; j_gene: TRBJ2-7; v_gene: TRBV7-2; CDR3aa: ASSLAGGGLVYEQY
d_gene: TRBD2; j_gene: TRBJ2-5; v_gene: TRBV9; CDR3aa: ASSPGTSGRGLWETQY
d_gene: .; j_gene: TRBJ2-1; v_gene: TRBV9; CDR3aa: ASSPTLADEQF
d_gene: .; j_gene: TRBJ1-6; v_gene: TRBV5-5; CDR3aa: ASSPTPSSYNSPLH
d_gene: .; j_gene: TRBJ2-3; v_gene: TRBV5-1; CDR3aa: ASSLGPGRSTDTQY
d_gene: .; j_gene: TRBJ1-5; v_gene: TRBV6-2/TRBV6-3; CDR3aa: ASSTPGGFNQPQH
d_gene: .; j_gene: TRBJ2-2; v_gene: TRBV6-1; CDR3aa: ASSEGPLGPGNTGELF
d_gene: .; j_gene: TRBJ2-3; v_gene: TRBV5-4; CDR3aa: ASSLRDTQY
d_gene: .; j_gene: TRBJ2-3; v_gene: TRBV5-1; CDR3aa: ATQEGSTDTQY
d_gene: .; j_gene: TRBJ2-5; v_gene: TRBV3-1/TRBV3-2; CDR3aa: ASSQGGSGSRETQY
d_gene: TRBD2; j_gene: TRBJ2-1; v_gene: TRBV29-1; CDR3aa: SVLAGVSYNEQF
d_gene: TRBD1; j_gene: TRBJ1-4; v_gene: TRBV18; CDR3aa: ASSPKRGQALNEKLF
d_gene: TRBD1; j_gene: TRBJ1-6; v_gene: TRBV2; CDR3aa: ASSTGGSNSPLH
d_gene: .; j_gene: TRBJ2-1; v_gene: TRBV28; CDR3aa: ASSSQTLYNEQF
d_gene: .; j_gene: TRBJ2-1; v_gene: TRBV29-1; CDR3aa: SVDTTGTIMQF
d_gene: TRBD1; j_gene: TRBJ2-2; v_gene: TRBV15; CDR3aa: ATSRGQGANTGELF
d_gene: TRBD1; j_gene: TRBJ2-7; v_gene: TRBV9; CDR3aa: ASSRGQSVYEQY
d_gene: TRBD1; j_gene: TRBJ2-1; v_gene: TRBV6-4; CDR3aa: ASSEPGQGFNEQF
d_gene: .; j_gene: TRBJ2-7; v_gene: TRBV3-1/TRBV3-2; CDR3aa: ASSLGYEQY
d_gene: TRBD2; j_gene: TRBJ2-5; v_gene: TRBV19; CDR3aa: ASSISSGGAGETQY
d_gene: TRBD2; j_gene: TRBJ2-2; v_gene: TRBV29-1; CDR3aa: SAGASGLTNTGELF
d_gene: TRBD2; j_gene: TRBJ2-1; v_gene: TRBV18; CDR3aa: ASSYLAGVSDEQF
d_gene: .; j_gene: TRBJ1-2; v_gene: TRBV7-9; CDR3aa: ASSFEFPGGDGYT
d_gene: .; j_gene: TRBJ1-4; v_gene: TRBV5-5; CDR3aa: ASSPFTGNEKLF
d_gene: TRBD2; j_gene: TRBJ2-3; v_gene: TRBV2; CDR3aa: ASRVQPLGTSGYTDTQY
d_gene: TRBD2; j_gene: TRBJ2-1; v_gene: TRBV7-6; CDR3aa: ASSLMGLADVSSYNEQF
d_gene: TRBD2; j_gene: TRBJ2-1; v_gene: TRBV27; CDR3aa: ASEGTSGSYNEQF
d_gene: .; j_gene: TRBJ1-3; v_gene: TRBV9; CDR3aa: ASSVGQSRGNTIY
d_gene: .; j_gene: TRBJ2-5; v_gene: TRBV7-2; CDR3aa: ASSDTRGETQY
d_gene: .; j_gene: TRBJ2-7; v_gene: TRBV7-9; CDR3aa: ASSLSGTSYEQY
d_gene: TRBD1; j_gene: TRBJ2-7; v_gene: TRBV7-9; CDR3aa: ASSLGGTVPYEQY
d_gene: TRBD1; j_gene: TRBJ2-1; v_gene: TRBV9; CDR3aa: ASSEGQGAGEQF
d_gene: TRBD1; j_gene: TRBJ2-3; v_gene: TRBV2; CDR3aa: ASRTGGTDTQY
d_gene: .; j_gene: TRBJ2-4; v_gene: TRBV7-2; CDR3aa: ASSSNRGAKNIQY
d_gene: .; j_gene: TRBJ2-2; v_gene: TRBV5-4; CDR3aa: ASSSYVRGGDTGELF
d_gene: .; j_gene: TRBJ1-3; v_gene: TRBV6-5; CDR3aa: ASRTGPISGNTIY
d_gene: TRBD2; j_gene: TRBJ2-1; v_gene: TRBV6-5; CDR3aa: ASGLEGLSNEQF
d_gene: .; j_gene: TRBJ2-5; v_gene: TRBV3-1/TRBV3-2; CDR3aa: ASSQDSETQY
d_gene: .; j_gene: TRBJ2-6; v_gene: TRBV24-1; CDR3aa: ATSGRGGSGANVLT
d_gene: .; j_gene: TRBJ1-5; v_gene: TRBV19; CDR3aa: ASSKEHRVGQPQH
d_gene: .; j_gene: TRBJ1-5; v_gene: TRBV6-1; CDR3aa: ASSEFQRWQASNQPQH
d_gene: .; j_gene: TRBJ2-5; v_gene: TRBV19; CDR3aa: ASRAGETQY
d_gene: .; j_gene: TRBJ2-2; v_gene: TRBV6-5; CDR3aa: ASREILNTGELF
d_gene: .; j_gene: TRBJ1-6; v_gene: TRBV27; CDR3aa: ASSSPIRGMRSPLH
d_gene: TRBD1; j_gene: TRBJ1-1; v_gene: TRBV19; CDR3aa: ASRKTGGTEAF
d_gene: .; j_gene: TRBJ2-2; v_gene: TRBV2; CDR3aa: ATSSDTGELF
d_gene: .; j_gene: TRBJ2-7; v_gene: TRBV7-9; CDR3aa: ASSNLERYYEQY
d_gene: TRBD2; j_gene: TRBJ2-1; v_gene: TRBV7-6; CDR3aa: ASSLALTSGDYNEQF